The 28 T cell receptor beta chains below were found in one sample sequenced in a study of T cells in Graves' hyperthyroidism and ophthalmopathy. It was RNA transcripts that yielded the amplified TCR beta CDR3 regions. TCR CDR3 regions were first amplified by RT-PCR with HTBI primers. One entry per CDR3 protein, called by TCRdb with MiXCR from the multiplex PCR reads. The sample lists roughly 740,000 distinct CDR3 sequences; about a sixth were seen once. Sequencing was done on a sample of blood. The receptors originated from a man younger than 35 with Graves' hyperthyroidism.

This clonotype was observed a few times. The CDR3 DNA sequence: TGTGCCAGCAGCTCACGGGAGCGGGCGGGGGAGCTGTTTTTT. It is translated as CASSSRERAGELFF. The chain is built from TRBV13 and TRBJ2-2; TRBD2 is a possible D gene (6 bases). This CDR3 comprises 14 residues. Trimming took off 4 bases at V and 8 bases at J, with 14 bases between the two ends. Germline CDR1 PRHDT, CDR2 FYEKMQ (reference sequence).

This clonotype was seen repeatedly, ten times or more. The gene calls are TRBV20-1 and TRBJ2-7, with TRBD2 matching over 10 bases. The V gene's germline CDR1 is DFQATT and CDR2 SNEGSKA (reference sequence). Trimming removed 6 bases from V and 1 base from J; junction bases left unmatched: 9. The CDR3 has 15 amino acids. The CDR3 sequence: CSAIPGLALSYEQYF. CDR3 DNA sequence: TGCAGTGCCATTCCGGGACTAGCGTTGTCCTACGAGCAGTACTTC.

CDR3: CASSESKIRSKNTEAFF. The CDR3 DNA reads TGCGCCAGCAGTGAGTCGAAAATACGGTCGAAGAACACTGAAGCTTTCTTT. The chain joins TRBV10-1 to TRBJ1-1, with D unresolved. V dropped 0 bases and J dropped 1 base, with 15 bases sitting between them. Looked up from germline, CDR1 is WNHNN and CDR2 is SYGVQD (reference sequence). The CDR3 length is 17 residues.

At least ten counts were recorded for this clonotype. This rearrangement joins TRBV28 to TRBJ2-3, with D perhaps matching TRBD2 (6 bases). Germline assignment: CDR1 MDHEN and CDR2 SYDVKM. This CDR3 is built from 14 residues. V was trimmed by 2 bases and J by 10 bases, leaving 16 bases between them. CDR3 loop: CASSLAGTVYAQYF. The CDR3 DNA is TGTGCCAGCAGTTTAGCGGGGACCGTTTATGCGCAGTATTTT. Full variable domain (missing parts from reference TRBV28 and TRBJ2-3): DVKVTQSSRYLVKRTGEKVFLECVQDMDHENMFWYRQDPGLGLRLIYFSYDVKMKEKGDIPEGYSVSREKKERFSLILESASTNQTSMYLCASSLAGTVYAQYFGPGTRLTVL.

This clonotype was counted only a few times. The V gene is TRBV7-9, the J gene TRBJ2-5, with a possible D match to TRBD1 (7 bases). V lost 2 bases and J lost 5, with 12 bases in between. Looked up from germline, CDR1 is SEHNR and CDR2 is FQNEAQ (reference sequence). The length of the CDR3 is 14 residues. The CDR3 is CASSLIRGVETQYF. CDR3 DNA sequence: TGTGCCAGCAGCTTAATCAGGGGGGTGGAGACCCAGTACTTC. Full variable domain (outside the CDR3, taken from reference TRBV7-9 and TRBJ2-5): DTGVSQNPRHKITKRGQNVTFRCDPISEHNRLYWYRQTLGQGPEFLTYFQNEAQLEKSRLLSDRFSAERPKGSFSTLEIQRTEQGDSAMYLCASSLIRGVETQYFGPGTRLLVL.

The chain employs TRBV10-3 and TRBJ2-7; D unclear. The CDR3 totals 11 residues. Germline V gene data show CDR1 as ENHRY and CDR2 as SYGVKD. V was shortened by 10 bases and J by 7 bases, with 14 bases between the two germline ends. The chain's CDR3 is CATRRGREQYF. The DNA for the CDR3 is TGTGCCACGCGAAGAGGTAGGGAGCAGTACTTC.

This clonotype was seen more than once but under ten times. The chain joins TRBV7-9 to TRBJ2-1; TRBD2 matches at 8 bases. In germline, CDR1 is SEHNR, CDR2 FQNEAQ (reference sequence). V was clipped by 5 bases and J by 9 bases; unmatched bases: 18. The CDR3 length is 17 residues. The CDR3 region has the DNA TGTGCCAGCAGCCATCCTAGTCGAACGGGAGGGGATCCTGAGCAGTTCTTC. As protein: CASSHPSRTGGDPEQFF.

The chain has TRBV20-1 and TRBJ2-1; 9 nucleotides line up with TRBD2. In germline, CDR1 is DFQATT, CDR2 SNEGSKA (reference sequence). The length of the CDR3 is 16 residues. Unmatched junction bases numbered 16, after V lost 6 bases and J lost 7 bases. CDR3: CSAGRGLIAGVNEQFF. CDR3 coding DNA: TGCAGTGCCGGGCGGGGGCTGATAGCGGGAGTTAATGAGCAGTTCTTC.

The table lists this clonotype with a few counts. The gene calls are TRBV7-4 and TRBJ2-7; 11 bases map to TRBD2. The length of the CDR3 is 18 residues. With 3 bases clipped from V and 4 bases from J, the junction kept 14 bases outside the gene matches. In germline, CDR1 is SGHVT, CDR2 SQSDAQ. Written as DNA, the CDR3 is TGTGCCAGCAGCTTCCGAAAAGAGACTAGCGGGGAAACGTACGAGCAGTACTTC. It specifies CASSFRKETSGETYEQYF.

This clonotype was found many times. The chain has TRBV2 and TRBJ2-7; D is uncertain. V lost 7 bases and J 4 bases, leaving 11 bases between the germline ends. CDR3 size: 12 residues. Germline loops: CDR1 SNHLY, CDR2 FYNNEI. The CDR3 DNA is TGTGCCAGCACCCAAGAAAGGTACGAGCAGTACTTC. Translated, it gives CASTQERYEQYF.

The rearrangement joins TRBV7-2 to TRBJ1-2; possibly TRBD1 for D (5 bases). This CDR3 spans 15 amino acids. V gave up 0 bases and J gave up 4 bases, with 12 bases separating them. Germline V gives CDR1 SGHTA, CDR2 FQGNSA. CDR3 region: CASSLALWGSYGYTF. CDR3 DNA: TGTGCCAGCAGCTTAGCCCTATGGGGCAGCTATGGCTACACCTTC.

Notes on this clonotype: This may come from a read error, since a much larger clone is one base off. The chain links TRBV29-1 to TRBJ2-7; perhaps TRBD1 as D (5 bases). Germline assignment: CDR1 SQVTM and CDR2 ANQGSEA. The ends were cut back, 1 base at V and 2 bases at J, with 9 bases in the middle. The CDR3 length is 13 residues. The CDR3 sequence: CSVEGQGTYEQYF. The DNA of the CDR3 is TGCAGCGTTGAAGGGCAGGGTACCTACGAGCAGTACTTC.

The J gene is TRBJ2-3, the V gene TRBV5-1, with a possible D match to TRBD2 (6 bases). The V and J ends lost 6 bases and 3 bases respectively, with 23 bases between them. Germline CDR1 reads SGHRS; CDR2 reads YFSETQ. The CDR3 runs to 17 residues. Here the CDR3 reads CASNPTSNKGGTDTQYF. CDR3 DNA: TGCGCCAGCAACCCCACATCCAACAAGGGAGGTACAGATACGCAGTATTTT. The full variable domain, with the rest looked up from reference TRBV5-1 and TRBJ2-3, is KAGVTQTPRYLIKTRGQQVTLSCSPISGHRSVSWYQQTPGQGLQFLFEYFSETQRNKGNFPGRFSGRQFSNSRSEMNVSTLELGDSALYLCASNPTSNKGGTDTQYFGPGTRLTVL.

This clonotype has more than one count but fewer than ten. The chain has TRBV6-1 and TRBJ2-5; perhaps TRBD1 as D (6 bases). Germline CDR1 and CDR2: MNHNS and SASEGT. This CDR3 contains 12 residues. V lost 4 bases to trimming and J lost 9 bases, with 12 bases between them. The CDR3 nucleotides read TGTGCCAGCAGTGGGGGGCCAACGGCCCAGTACTTC. Protein: CASSGGPTAQYF.

This clonotype was detected a few times. The chain combines TRBV7-9 with TRBJ2-5; 7 bases fit TRBD1. In germline, CDR1 is SEHNR, CDR2 FQNEAQ (reference sequence). The CDR3 sequence is 14 residues long. V was pared by 5 bases and J by 1 base, with 4 bases of the junction left unmatched. CDR3 in amino acids: CASSQRTGQETQYF. CDR3 in DNA: TGTGCCAGCAGCCAAAGGACAGGCCAAGAGACCCAGTACTTC.

In regard to this clonotype: A read error is possible here, since a much larger clone lies one base away. This rearrangement joins TRBV6-5 to TRBJ2-1; a possible D gene is TRBD1 (6 bases). Germline lookup yields CDR1 MNHEY and CDR2 SVGAGI. V was clipped by 2 bases and J by 2 bases, with 10 bases between them. This CDR3 has 15 residues. The CDR3 DNA reads as TGTGCCAGCAGTTACGACGGGGACACCTACAATGAGCAGTTCTTC. It is translated as CASSYDGDTYNEQFF.

This clonotype occurred many times. The rearrangement uses TRBV28 and TRBJ2-1, with D tentatively TRBD2 (5 bases). V lost 1 base to trimming and J lost 12 bases, with 13 bases between them. In germline, CDR1 is MDHEN, CDR2 SYDVKM. This CDR3 spans 13 amino acids. CDR3 in DNA: TGTGCCAGCAGTTTATTTGGGCCCGAGGGGCAGTTCTTC. Protein product: CASSLFGPEGQFF.

This clonotype was observed at least ten times. The V and J genes are TRBV20-1 and TRBJ2-1, with 8 bases that match TRBD2. Per the germline V gene, CDR1 is DFQATT and CDR2 is SNEGSKA (reference sequence). CDR3 size: 14 residues. After removal of 3 bases from V and 8 bases from J, the junction contained 9 bases not matched to a gene. The CDR3: CSASGRANFDEQFF. The CDR3 DNA sequence: TGCAGTGCTAGCGGGAGGGCCAATTTCGATGAGCAGTTCTTC.

The V gene is TRBV19, the J gene TRBJ2-7; 11 bases match TRBD1. The junction had 9 bases not matched to a gene; V was cut back by 7 bases and J by 7 bases. This CDR3 is built from 14 residues. CDR1 and CDR2 (germline): LNHDA, SQIVND (reference sequence). CDR3 nucleotides: TGTGCCAGTACCCAAGGACAGGGGGCGTGGGAGCAGTACTTC. This sequence encodes CASTQGQGAWEQYF.

Ten or more counts support this clonotype. The J gene is TRBJ1-2, the V gene TRBV2, with a weak D call TRBD1 (5 bases). Between the trimmed V and J ends, which lost 5 bases and 7 bases, there was a span of 17 bases. CDR1 SNHLY and CDR2 FYNNEI come from the germline V gene. CDR3 length: 14 amino acids. The CDR3, as DNA: TGTGCCAGCAGTTCCCCGGGAAGACAGATTGGCTACACCTTC. It encodes CASSSPGRQIGYTF.

V usage is TRBV6-5 and J usage is TRBJ1-2; 8 bases are a match to TRBD1. Germline V gives CDR1 MNHEY, CDR2 SVGAGI. The V and J ends lost 4 bases and 6 bases, in that order; junction bases with no gene match: 4. CDR3 length: 13 residues. CDR3 region: CASSFDRGDGYTF. As DNA, the CDR3 is TGTGCCAGCAGTTTTGACAGGGGAGATGGCTACACCTTC.

This clonotype was counted ten times or more. CDR3 bases: TGTGCCAGCAGTGAAGCCCCCGGTACCTACAATGAGCAGTTCTTC. This codes for CASSEAPGTYNEQFF. The chain uses TRBV2 and TRBJ2-1; D is undetermined. V lost 0 bases and J 2 bases, leaving 8 bases between the germline ends. CDR1 and CDR2 from the germline V gene are SNHLY and FYNNEI. The CDR3 has 15 amino acids.

This clonotype was seen ten or more times. V is TRBV28 and J is TRBJ2-7; perhaps TRBD2 as D (5 bases). V lost 3 bases, J lost 6 bases, and 9 bases lay in between. The CDR3 is 12 amino acids. Germline V gene lookup returns CDR1 MDHEN and CDR2 SYDVKM. DNA for the CDR3: TGTGCCAGCAGTTTTCGCGGGCGCGAGCAGTACTTC. Translation gives CASSFRGREQYF.

This clonotype was counted ten times or more. The CDR3 coding sequence is TGTGCCAGCAGTTTCGGAGCGGGACTTAACAAGCAGTACTTC. This codes for CASSFGAGLNKQYF. This chain joins TRBV28 and TRBJ2-7, with 7 positions matching TRBD2. Germline V lookup: CDR1 MDHEN, CDR2 SYDVKM. This CDR3 spans 14 amino acids. Unmatched junction bases numbered 10, after V lost 3 bases and J lost 8 bases.

This clonotype was observed a few times. The chain has TRBV29-1 and TRBJ2-3; D perhaps matches TRBD1 (5 bases). Germline values: CDR1 SQVTM, CDR2 ANQGSEA. This CDR3 is built from 14 residues. The V end lost 3 bases, the J end lost 2 bases, and 12 bases lay between the germline ends. CDR3 residues: CSVDRGRITDTQYF. The CDR3 nucleotides are TGCAGCGTTGATAGGGGCCGGATCACAGATACGCAGTATTTT.

The J gene is TRBJ2-5, the V gene TRBV7-2, with TRBD2 as a possible D gene (6 bases). Germline CDR1 reads SGHTA; CDR2 reads FQGNSA. V gave up 7 bases and J gave up 9 bases, with 27 bases separating them. CDR3 length: 16 amino acids. CDR3 residues: CASTPRGGGAPRAQYF. CDR3 sequence (DNA): TGTGCCAGCACCCCCCGGGGTGGCGGGGCCCCAAGGGCCCAGTACTTC. Looking up the rest from reference TRBV7-2 and TRBJ2-5 gives the full variable domain: GAGVSQSPSNKVTEKGKDVELRCDPISGHTALYWYRQSLGQGLEFLIYFQGNSAPDKSGLPSDRFSAERTGGSVSTLTIQRTQQEDSAVYLCASTPRGGGAPRAQYFGPGTRLLVL.

The chain combines TRBV2 with TRBJ2-2, with TRBD2 identical over 11 bases. CDR3 length: 15 residues. Germline-derived CDR1 and CDR2 are SNHLY and FYNNEI. With V trimmed by 7 bases and J by 7 bases, 8 bases remained unmatched. Here the CDR3 DNA reads TGTGCCAGCAACGTCCTAGCGGGAGGAGGCGGGGAGCTGTTTTTT. Residues: CASNVLAGGGGELFF.

This chain connects TRBV7-2 to TRBJ1-1; D gene unclear. V was clipped by 5 bases and J by 2 bases, with 12 bases between them. The CDR3 extends over 14 amino acids. CDR1 and CDR2 (germline): SGHTA, FQGNSA. CDR3 DNA: TGTGCCAGCAGCGCCGGACGGATTAACACTGAAGCTTTCTTT. As protein: CASSAGRINTEAFF.